The 13 T cell receptor beta chains listed next were all sequenced from one sample in a study of T cell responses to AZD1222 COVID-19 vaccine (dated by TCRdb to the early 2020s). This sample's time point label indicates: about 28 days (+/-7) after the second vaccine dose. The library was produced with the immunoSEQ multiplex PCR assay. TCRdb took this table from immuneACCESS and kept in-frame rearrangements with V and J called. Such tables lack part of the clones; where checked against another copy, unresolved V genes explain under half of the gap, and the rest is unexplained. The sample table holds approximately 88,000 clones, of which less than 95% were seen once. The ten biggest clones cover approximately 5% of the sample. Sequenced here: peripheral blood, sampled 28 days after the second AZD1222 dose. Receptors were obtained from an adult who received the AZD1222 COVID-19 vaccine.

The chain couples TRBV6-5 to TRBJ2-1, with 10 bases that match TRBD2. Germline CDR1 reads MNHEY; CDR2 reads SVGAGI. The CDR3 runs 16 residues. V lost 0 bases to trimming and J lost 4 bases; unmatched junction nucleotides: 3. The CDR3 bases are TGTGCCAGCAGTTACTCCCTAGCGGGGGCTTACAATGAGCAGTTCTTC. Translation: CASSYSLAGAYNEQFF.

This clone rates as large. The genes are TRBV5-6 and TRBJ1-1; 10 nucleotides match TRBD1. The CDR3 runs 13 residues. V was clipped by 4 bases and J by 5 bases; unmatched bases: 2. Germline assignment: CDR1 SGHDT and CDR2 YYEEEE. CDR3 amino acids: CASSRDRGTEAFF. In nucleotides, the CDR3 is TGTGCCAGCAGCCGGGACAGGGGTACTGAAGCTTTCTTT.

The chain carries TRBV7-2 and TRBJ2-3; D is ambiguous. V lost 4 bases and J 0 bases, leaving 11 bases between the germline ends. The germline V gene encodes CDR1 SGHTA and CDR2 FQGNSA. The CDR3 contains 15 residues. CDR3 DNA sequence: TGTGCCAGCAGCTCCAAGACACGGAGCACAGATACGCAGTATTTT. It translates to CASSSKTRSTDTQYF.

This clone was counted once. The chain has TRBV18 and TRBJ1-2; perhaps TRBD1 as D (5 bases). The germline V gene has CDR1 KGHSH and CDR2 LQKENI. V lost 4 bases to trimming and J lost 5 bases, with 17 bases between them. CDR3 length equals 15 residues. In DNA, the CDR3 is TGTGCCAGCTCACTGGCGGGGCAGCCCGAGTATGGCTACACCTTC. Translation gives CASSLAGQPEYGYTF.

This clone appeared once. The chain combines TRBV7-2 with TRBJ2-5; D is uncertain. Germline CDR1 SGHTA, CDR2 FQGNSA. The V and J ends lost 1 base and 3 bases respectively, with 18 bases between them. The CDR3 has 17 amino acids. The CDR3 DNA reads TGTGCCAGCAGCTTAGGAGTGCTAGTGGGCCGAAAAGAGACCCAGTACTTC. Its protein product is CASSLGVLVGRKETQYF.

This chain uses TRBV7-8 with TRBJ1-6, with TRBD1 as a possible D gene (5 bases). The CDR3 runs 15 residues. Looked up from germline, CDR1 is SGHVS and CDR2 is FQNEAQ. Trimming pared 5 bases from V and 10 bases from J, leaving 18 bases between. The chain's CDR3 is CASSLGQGRISPLHF. The CDR3, as DNA: TGTGCCAGCAGCCTAGGCCAGGGAAGGATCTCACCCCTCCACTTT.

V gene TRBV3-1 (or the pseudogene TRBV3-2) combines with J gene TRBJ1-6, with no clear D. CDR1 is LGHDT, CDR2 YNNKEL, per germline (reference sequence). V was trimmed by 6 bases and J by 7 bases, leaving 13 bases between them. The CDR3 is made up of 14 amino acids. Written as DNA, the CDR3 is TGTGCCAGCAGACCCGGACGTCAAAATTCACCCCTCCACTTT. Translated: CASRPGRQNSPLHF.

J is TRBJ2-6 and V is TRBV3-1 (or the pseudogene TRBV3-2); D is possibly TRBD2 (6 bases). Germline V lookup: CDR1 LGHDT, CDR2 YNNKEL (reference sequence). The CDR3 is 18 residues long. Trimming took off 4 bases at V and 2 bases at J, with 18 bases between the two ends. The CDR3 here is CASSPFLGGGTGANVLTF. The CDR3 DNA follows: TGTGCCAGCAGCCCATTCTTGGGCGGAGGGACTGGGGCCAACGTCCTGACTTTC.

This chain joins TRBV24-1 and TRBJ1-2, with TRBD1 matching over 10 bases. The CDR3 loop spans 17 amino acids. The V segment lost 7 bases and the J segment 4 bases; nucleotides outside the gene matches: 14. CDR1 KGHDR and CDR2 SFDVKD come from the germline V gene. As DNA, the CDR3 is TGTGCCACCAGCAGCCGGGACAGGGGCGAACTGGGCTATGGCTACACCTTC. As protein: CATSSRDRGELGYGYTF.

This chain joins TRBV6-2 or TRBV6-3 and TRBJ1-4; D gene ambiguous. Germline V gene data show CDR1 as MNHEY and CDR2 as SVGEGT. The CDR3 spans 14 residues. V lost 6 bases and J lost 2, with 10 bases in between. The CDR3 nucleotides read TGTGCCAGCAGCAGGCAATCCACTAATGAAAAACTGTTTTTT. This gives the protein CASSRQSTNEKLFF.

The genes are TRBV6-1 and TRBJ2-5; 14 nucleotides match TRBD2. The CDR3 sequence is 19 residues long. Germline trimming cut 2 bases from V and 1 base from J; bases unmatched to any gene: 9. CDR1 MNHNS and CDR2 SASEGT come from the germline V gene. In nucleotides, the CDR3 is TGTGCCAGCAGTGAATATTGGACTAGCGGGGGGACTTCCCAAGAGACCCAGTACTTC. Translated, it gives CASSEYWTSGGTSQETQYF.

J is TRBJ1-5 and V is TRBV5-1, with 11 bases matching TRBD1. The CDR3 sequence is 15 residues long. Germline V lookup: CDR1 SGHRS, CDR2 YFSETQ. Losses at the gene ends were 0 bases for V and 4 bases for J; bases not matched to a gene: 0. CDR3 in amino acids: CASSLGDRGNQPQHF. Written as DNA, the CDR3 is TGCGCCAGCAGCTTGGGGGACAGGGGGAATCAGCCCCAGCATTTT.

The CDR3 DNA reads as TGCGCCAGCAGCTTGATGGACAGGGGACGCGAGCAGTACTTC. Protein sequence: CASSLMDRGREQYF. V usage is TRBV5-1 and J usage is TRBJ2-7, with 9 bases fitting TRBD1. This CDR3 has 14 amino acids. The germline CDR1 and CDR2 sequences are SGHRS and YFSETQ. J lost 6 bases, V lost 1 base, and 5 bases had no gene match.